A single TCR beta chain is shown here with its context. Germline loops: CDR1 GTSNPN, CDR2 SVGIG (reference sequence). The CDR3 covers 11 residues. This entry belongs to a study of T cells expressing NK-cell markers. For each CDR3 protein, TCRdb gives one entry from its re-call of the 5' RACE reads, without DNA. Recorded for this sample: some 460,000 distinct CDR3 sequences. Sequenced material: blood T cells: a sorted CD56 or NKG2C T cell subset, CD4+ or CD8+ T cells, or bulk PBMC T cells (not recorded which). The TCR was taken from a woman in her forties or fifties in good health. The chain links TRBV30 to TRBJ1-1. CDR3 residues: CAWRRDTEAFF.